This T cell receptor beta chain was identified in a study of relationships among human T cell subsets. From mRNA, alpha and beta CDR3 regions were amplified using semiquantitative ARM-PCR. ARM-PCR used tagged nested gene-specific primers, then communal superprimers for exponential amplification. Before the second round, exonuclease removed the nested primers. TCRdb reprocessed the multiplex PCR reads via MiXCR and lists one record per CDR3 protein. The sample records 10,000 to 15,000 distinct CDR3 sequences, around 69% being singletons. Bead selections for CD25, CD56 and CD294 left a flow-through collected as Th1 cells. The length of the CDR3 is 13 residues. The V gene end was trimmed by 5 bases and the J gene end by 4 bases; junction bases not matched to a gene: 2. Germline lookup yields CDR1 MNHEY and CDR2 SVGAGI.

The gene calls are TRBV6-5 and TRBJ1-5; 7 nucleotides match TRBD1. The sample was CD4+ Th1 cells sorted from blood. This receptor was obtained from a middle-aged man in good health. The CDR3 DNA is TGTGCCAGCAGTCCGGACAGGAATCAGCCCCAGCATTTT. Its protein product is CASSPDRNQPQHF.